A selection of T cell receptor beta chains follows, all from one sample in a study of T cells in localized non-small cell lung cancer. Libraries were prepared by immunoSEQ multiplex PCR; TCRdb keeps only in-frame clonotypes and omits some of them. The sample has tens of thousands of clones, roughly 90% seen once. Material: peripheral blood, obtained before any cancer treatment. These TCRs come from a female donor over 55 with stage I squamous cell lung carcinoma. Both conserved end residues are part of each CDR3. The order of the fields is clone size, CDR3 length, D gene, J gene, V gene, CDR3 protein, CDR3 DNA. A D gene is named only where the DNA matches it firmly. A clone size is listed for some rows: how often the clone was seen (once, few, many), or a class if it is expanded.

few	14	TRBD1	TRBJ1-2	TRBV18	CASSPGTGGKGYTF	TGTGCCAGCTCACCCGGGACAGGGGGGAAGGGCTACACCTTC
-	13	TRBD1	TRBJ1-1	TRBV29-1	CSVDRGGAGEAFF	TGCAGCGTGGACCGAGGGGGCGCGGGTGAAGCTTTCTTT
-	14	TRBD1	TRBJ1-2	TRBV27	CASSTRTGRHGYTF	TGTGCCAGCAGTACGCGGACAGGGAGGCATGGCTACACCTTC
-	12	-	TRBJ2-3	TRBV12-5	CASGLITDTQYF	TGTGCTAGTGGTTTGATTACAGATACGCAGTATTTT
-	13	-	TRBJ2-3	TRBV15	CATSREGRYTQYF	TGTGCCACCAGCAGAGAAGGCCGTTATACGCAGTATTTT
-	14	-	TRBJ1-1	TRBV5-1	CASSQQTTNTEAFF	TGCGCCAGCAGCCAACAAACGACGAACACTGAAGCTTTCTTT
-	12	-	TRBJ1-1	TRBV6-1	CASSSMSTEAFF	TGTGCCAGCTCCTCGATGAGCACTGAAGCTTTCTTT
-	12	-	TRBJ2-7	TRBV29-1	CSVDEGLGEQYF	TGCAGCGTCGACGAGGGGCTTGGGGAGCAGTACTTC
-	14	-	TRBJ1-2	TRBV7-2	CASSPSDRNYGYTF	TGTGCCAGCAGCCCTTCGGACAGAAACTATGGCTACACCTTC
-	15	-	TRBJ1-5	TRBV6-5	CASSYRSPSNQPQHF	TGTGCCAGCAGTTACCGATCCCCTAGCAATCAGCCCCAGCATTTT
once	14	TRBD2	TRBJ2-5	TRBV7-8	CASSRWREVETQYF	TGTGCCAGCAGTCGCTGGCGGGAGGTAGAGACCCAGTACTTC
-	17	TRBD2	TRBJ2-2	TRBV7-7	CASSKAGLAGYTGELFF	TGTGCTAGCAGCAAAGCCGGACTAGCGGGTTACACCGGGGAGCTGTTTTTT
-	16	TRBD2	TRBJ2-3	TRBV15	CATSSRLAGGEDTQYF	TGTGCCACCAGCTCTCGGCTAGCGGGAGGGGAAGATACGCAGTATTTT
-	15	-	TRBJ1-5	TRBV4-1	CASSPGGGRNQPQHF	TGCGCCAGCAGCCCCGGGGGGGGCCGGAATCAGCCCCAGCATTTT
-	12	TRBD1	TRBJ2-7	TRBV6-6	CASSQTGGEQYF	TGTGCCAGCAGTCAAACAGGGGGCGAGCAGTACTTC
-	14	TRBD2	TRBJ2-1	TRBV10-1	CASSGGSGPNEQFF	TGCGCCAGCAGTGGAGGTAGCGGGCCCAATGAGCAGTTCTTC
-	15	-	TRBJ2-3	TRBV4-2	CASSQDQGRTDTQYF	TGTGCCAGCAGCCAAGATCAGGGCCGCACAGATACGCAGTATTTT
-	17	TRBD2	TRBJ2-1	TRBV7-9	CASSLWGGKGYDNEQFF	TGTGCCAGCAGCCTATGGGGAGGGAAGGGCTACGACAATGAGCAGTTCTTC
-	17	-	TRBJ2-1	TRBV7-3	CASSLSPQQTSYNEQFF	TGTGCCAGCAGCTTAAGCCCGCAGCAGACCAGCTACAATGAGCAGTTCTTC
once	19	-	TRBJ2-6	TRBV21-1	CASSKAGPVFKSGANVLTF	TGTGCCAGCAGCAAAGCAGGACCCGTTTTCAAGTCTGGGGCCAACGTCCTGACTTTC
once	14	-	TRBJ2-7	TRBV13	CASSPQGAPYEQYF	TGTGCCAGCAGCCCCCAAGGGGCCCCCTACGAGCAGTACTTC
-	16	-	TRBJ2-6	TRBV5-1	CASSSGATSGANVLTF	TGCGCCAGCAGCTCGGGGGCCACCTCTGGGGCCAACGTCCTGACTTTC
-	16	TRBD1	TRBJ2-6	TRBV2	CASRDRIYSGANVLTF	TGTGCCAGCCGGGACAGGATTTACTCTGGGGCCAACGTCCTGACTTTC
few	13	-	TRBJ1-1	TRBV7-2	CASSLVRGGEAFF	TGTGCCAGCAGCTTAGTCCGCGGAGGTGAAGCTTTCTTT
-	14	-	TRBJ1-1	TRBV5-1	CASRNTASNTEAFF	TGCGCCAGCAGGAATACAGCATCAAACACTGAAGCTTTCTTT
-	13	TRBD2	TRBJ2-1	TRBV30	CAWGTSGYNEQFF	TGTGCCTGGGGGACTAGCGGATACAATGAGCAGTTCTTC
-	15	-	TRBJ1-3	TRBV25-1	CASSEIAITGNTIYF	TGTGCCAGCAGTGAAATAGCTATAACTGGAAACACCATATATTTT
-	17	TRBD2	TRBJ2-2	TRBV7-6	CASSPIPPGGNTGELFF	TGTGCCAGCAGCCCTATCCCCCCGGGGGGGAACACCGGGGAGCTGTTTTTT
-	17	-	TRBJ2-4	TRBV4-1	CASSQGAFRGAKNIQYF	TGCGCCAGCAGCCAAGGGGCTTTTAGAGGTGCCAAAAACATTCAGTACTTC